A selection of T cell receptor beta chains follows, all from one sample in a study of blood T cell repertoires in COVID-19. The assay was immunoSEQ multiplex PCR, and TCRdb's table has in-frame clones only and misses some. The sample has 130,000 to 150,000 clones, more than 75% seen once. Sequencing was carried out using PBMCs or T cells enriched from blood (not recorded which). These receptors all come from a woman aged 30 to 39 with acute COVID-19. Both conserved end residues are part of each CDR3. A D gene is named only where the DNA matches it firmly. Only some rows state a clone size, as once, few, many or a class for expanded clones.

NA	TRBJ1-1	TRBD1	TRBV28	TGTGCCATACGAACAGGGGGCACTGAAGCTTTCTTT	CAIRTGGTEAFF
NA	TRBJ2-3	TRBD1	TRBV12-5	TGTGCTAGTGGTCCCGGACAGGGGGCAGATACGCAGTATTTT	CASGPGQGADTQYF
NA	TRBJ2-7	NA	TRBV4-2	TGTGCCAGCAGCCTGGGGCTAGGAACAGAATACTACGAGCAGTACTTC	CASSLGLGTEYYEQYF
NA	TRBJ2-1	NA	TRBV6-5	TGTGCCAGCAGCGCCGGAAGCGGGCGGCAGTTCTTC	CASSAGSGRQFF
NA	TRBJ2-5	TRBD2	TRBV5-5	TGTGCCAGCAGCTTGGGTTCTAGCGGGAGTTACGAGACCCAGTACTTC	CASSLGSSGSYETQYF
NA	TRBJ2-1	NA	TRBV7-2	TGTGCCAGCAGCCCCCCCCCGAGCTCCTACAATGAGCAGTTCTTC	CASSPPPSSYNEQFF
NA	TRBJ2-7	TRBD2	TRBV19	TGTGCCAGTAGTATAGGGGGGCTAGCGGGAGGCTACGAGCAGTACTTC	CASSIGGLAGGYEQYF
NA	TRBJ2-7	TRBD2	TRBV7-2	TGTGCCAGCAGCTTAGCCGGGACTAGCGGCTACTCCTACGAGCAGTACTTC	CASSLAGTSGYSYEQYF
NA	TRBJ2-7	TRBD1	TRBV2	TGTGCCAGCAAACCGGGACAGGGTGGAGCGGCCTACGAGCAGTACTTC	CASKPGQGGAAYEQYF
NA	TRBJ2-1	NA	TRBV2	TGTGCCAGCAGTGAAGGAGGACTCCTAAATGAGCAGTTCTTC	CASSEGGLLNEQFF
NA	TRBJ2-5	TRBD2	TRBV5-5	TGTGCCAGCAGTACCGGGGGGTGGGAGACCCAGTACTTC	CASSTGGWETQYF
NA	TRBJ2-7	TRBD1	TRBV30	TGTGCCTGGAGTTTGACAGGGGCATTCTACGAGCAGTACTTC	CAWSLTGAFYEQYF
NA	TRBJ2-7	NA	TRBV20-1	TGCAGTGCTCGGGGTAGGTACGAGCAGTACTTC	CSARGRYEQYF
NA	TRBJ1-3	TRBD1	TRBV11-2	TGTGCCAGCAGCCTAACAGACCCGGGACAGGGGGGATACACCATATATTTT	CASSLTDPGQGGYTIYF
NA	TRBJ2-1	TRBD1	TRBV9	TGTGCCAGCAGCAGACAGGGGGCTTGGGAGCAGTTCTTC	CASSRQGAWEQFF
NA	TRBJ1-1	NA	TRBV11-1	TGTGCCAGCAGCTTAGTGAGGGGCGGGATAACTGAAGCTTTCTTT	CASSLVRGGITEAFF
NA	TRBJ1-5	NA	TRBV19	TGTGCCAGTAGTCCGGCGGTCAACAATCAGCCCCAGCATTTT	CASSPAVNNQPQHF
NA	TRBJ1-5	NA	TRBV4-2	TGTGCCAGCACCAAACGGACAGTGCCGAGCGGAATCAATCAGCCCCAGCATTTT	CASTKRTVPSGINQPQHF
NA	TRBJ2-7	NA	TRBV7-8	TGTGCCAGCAGCTTAAGGGGGGGGCCCGGAGACGAGCAGTACTTC	CASSLRGGPGDEQYF
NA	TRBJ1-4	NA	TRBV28	TGTGCCAGCGGCGGGTCGGGGGCAACTAATGAAAAACTGTTTTTT	CASGGSGATNEKLFF
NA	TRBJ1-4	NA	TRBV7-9	TGTGCCAGCAGCTTAGCGAGTGAAAAACTGTTTTTT	CASSLASEKLFF
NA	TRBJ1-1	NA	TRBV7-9	TGTGCCAGCAGAGACACAGGGAGAGTTTACACTGAAGCTTTCTTT	CASRDTGRVYTEAFF
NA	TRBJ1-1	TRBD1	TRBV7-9	TGTGCCAGCAGCCCGAGACGGGACAGGGGGTTGAACACTGAAGCTTTCTTT	CASSPRRDRGLNTEAFF
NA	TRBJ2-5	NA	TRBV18	TGTGCCAGCTCACCGTCCTTATTCAGGGGTGGCGGAGCGGAGACCCAGTACTTC	CASSPSLFRGGGAETQYF
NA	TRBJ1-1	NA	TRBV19	TGTGCCAGTAGCCGGGGGTGGGTGAACACTGAAGCTTTCTTT	CASSRGWVNTEAFF
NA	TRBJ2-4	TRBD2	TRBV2	TGTGCCAGCAGTGGTTCGGTGACTAGCGGGATCCAAGGGGAGTGGAACATTCAGTACTTC	CASSGSVTSGIQGEWNIQYF
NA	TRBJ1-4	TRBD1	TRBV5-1	TGCGCCAGCAGCGCAGGGGGAACTAATGAAAAACTGTTTTTT	CASSAGGTNEKLFF
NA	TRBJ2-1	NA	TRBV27	TGTGCCAGCGGGATTAGGGACACTACCTACAATGAGCAGTTCTTC	CASGIRDTTYNEQFF
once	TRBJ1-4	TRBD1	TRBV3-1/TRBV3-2	TGTGCCAGCAGCCAAGGCTCCGGGACAGCTTTT	CASSQGSGTAF
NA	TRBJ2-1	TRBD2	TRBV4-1	TGCGCCAGCAGCCAGAAAGCGGGAGAGATCCCCTTTTTCTACAATGAGCAGTTCTTC	CASSQKAGEIPFFYNEQFF
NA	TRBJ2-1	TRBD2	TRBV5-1	TGCGCCAGCAGCTTGGTGGGAGCGGGGTTCGATGAGCAGTTCTTC	CASSLVGAGFDEQFF
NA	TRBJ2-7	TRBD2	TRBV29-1	TGCAGCGTTGCTAGCGGGAGGGGCGAGCAGTACTTC	CSVASGRGEQYF
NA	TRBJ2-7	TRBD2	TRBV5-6	TGTGCCAGCAGCTTGGCTCTAGCGGTCCACGAGCAGTACTTC	CASSLALAVHEQYF
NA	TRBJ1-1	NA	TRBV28	TGTGCCAGCAGTGACATTGACACTGAAGCTTTCTTT	CASSDIDTEAFF
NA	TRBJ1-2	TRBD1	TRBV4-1	TGCGCCAGCAGCCAATCATGGACAGGCCCGTATGGCTACACCTTC	CASSQSWTGPYGYTF
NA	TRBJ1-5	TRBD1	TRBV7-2	TGTGCCAGCAGCTTAGCCTTCCGTGGACAGGTCGGTCAGCCCCAGCATTTT	CASSLAFRGQVGQPQHF
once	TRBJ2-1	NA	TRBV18	TGTGCCAGCTCAGCCACTATTCTAGCAAATGAGCAGTTCTTC	CASSATILANEQFF
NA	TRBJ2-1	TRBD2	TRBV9	TGTGCCAGCAGCGTAGTTCGAGCGGGAGCCTCCTACAATGAGCAGTTCTTC	CASSVVRAGASYNEQFF
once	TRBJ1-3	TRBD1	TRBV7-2	TGTGCCAGCAGCGGACAGGGGGGTACTGGAAACACCATATATTTT	CASSGQGGTGNTIYF
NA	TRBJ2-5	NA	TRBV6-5	TGTGCCAGCAGCGCGGCGGGAACACAAGAGACCCAGTACTTC	CASSAAGTQETQYF
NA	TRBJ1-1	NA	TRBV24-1	TGTGCCACCAGTGATGACGGGACAACCACTGAAGCTTTCTTT	CATSDDGTTTEAFF
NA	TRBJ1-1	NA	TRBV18	TGTGCCAGCTCACCAAGGGGAATGGACACTGAAGCTTTCTTT	CASSPRGMDTEAFF
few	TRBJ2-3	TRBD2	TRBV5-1	TGCGCCAGCAGATTACCGACTAGCGGGAGATCCGATACGCAGTATTTT	CASRLPTSGRSDTQYF
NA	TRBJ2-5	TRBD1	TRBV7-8	TGTGCCAGCAGCGTAGGCATTCAGGCAGGGGGAGATGGAGAGACCCAGTACTTC	CASSVGIQAGGDGETQYF
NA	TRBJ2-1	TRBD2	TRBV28	TGTGCCAGCAGCTCAGACCCGGGACTAGCGGGGGGCTATGAGCAGTTCTTC	CASSSDPGLAGGYEQFF
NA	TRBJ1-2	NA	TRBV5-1	TGCGCCAGCAGCTTGGACGAGAGGAAACGGGGTTATGGCTACACCTTC	CASSLDERKRGYGYTF
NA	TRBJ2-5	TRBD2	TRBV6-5	TGTGCCACGCGCGGGAGTGTTGGAGAGACCCAGTACTTC	CATRGSVGETQYF